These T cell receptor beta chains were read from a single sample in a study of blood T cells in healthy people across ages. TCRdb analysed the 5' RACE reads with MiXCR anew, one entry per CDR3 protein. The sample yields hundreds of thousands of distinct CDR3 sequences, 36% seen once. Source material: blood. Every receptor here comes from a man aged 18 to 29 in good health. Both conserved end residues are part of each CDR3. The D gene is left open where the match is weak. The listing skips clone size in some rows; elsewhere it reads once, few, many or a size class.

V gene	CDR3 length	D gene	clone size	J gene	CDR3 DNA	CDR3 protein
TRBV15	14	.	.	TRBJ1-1	TGTGCCACCAGCAGACCCGTGACAGGACCAGAAGCTTTCTTT	CATSRPVTGPEAFF
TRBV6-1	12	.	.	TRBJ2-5	TGTGCCAGCACAGGGCAGCAAGAGACCCAGTACTTC	CASTGQQETQYF
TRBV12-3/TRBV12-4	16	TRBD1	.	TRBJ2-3	TGTGCCAGCAGGACGGCGGGACAGGGTTTGACAGATACGCAGTATTTT	CASRTAGQGLTDTQYF
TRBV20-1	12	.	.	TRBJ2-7	TGCAGTGCTAGACCGGACAGCTACGAGCAGTACTTC	CSARPDSYEQYF
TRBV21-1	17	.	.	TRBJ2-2	TGTGCCAGCAGCAAAGGATCTAGGCAGGGAGGTACCGGGGAGCTGTTTTTT	CASSKGSRQGGTGELFF
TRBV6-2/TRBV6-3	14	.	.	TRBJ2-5	TGTGCCAGCAGTTATCGGGTCGGGCAAGAGACCCAGTACTTC	CASSYRVGQETQYF
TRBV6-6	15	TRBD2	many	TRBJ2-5	TGTGCCAGCAGTCGACTAGCGGGCCCCCTAGAGACCCAGTACTTC	CASSRLAGPLETQYF
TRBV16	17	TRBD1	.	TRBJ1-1	TGTGCCAGCAGCCCCGGACAGGGTGGGAAGGTTAACACTGAAGCTTTCTTT	CASSPGQGGKVNTEAFF
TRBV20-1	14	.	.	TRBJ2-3	TGCAGTGCCTCCGAGGGCGGGGTCAAAAATACGCAGTATTTT	CSASEGGVKNTQYF
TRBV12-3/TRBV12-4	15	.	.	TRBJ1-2	TGTGCCAGCAGTTGTAGAGCGGGCAGGGACTATGGCTACACCTTC	CASSCRAGRDYGYTF
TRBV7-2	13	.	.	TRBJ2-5	TGTGCCAGCAGCGTAAACAGGGAAGCGACCCAGTACTTC	CASSVNREATQYF
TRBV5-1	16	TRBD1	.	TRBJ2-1	TGCGCCAGCAGCTTGGCCGGGACAGGGCAGATCAATGAGCAGTTCTTC	CASSLAGTGQINEQFF
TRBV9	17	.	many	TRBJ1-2	TGTGCCAGCAGCGTAGGCCCTACACTTCAGGCTAACTATGGCTACACCTTC	CASSVGPTLQANYGYTF
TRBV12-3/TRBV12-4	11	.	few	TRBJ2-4	TGTGCCAGCAGTGACGGTGGCCCTAAGTACTTC	CASSDGGPKYF
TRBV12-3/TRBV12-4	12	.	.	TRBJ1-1	TGTGCCAGCCAATACGAGGGTACTGAAGCTTTCTTT	CASQYEGTEAFF
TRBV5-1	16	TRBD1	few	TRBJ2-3	TGCGCCAGCAGCCCAGGACAGGACCTACTCGCAGATACGCAGTATTTT	CASSPGQDLLADTQYF
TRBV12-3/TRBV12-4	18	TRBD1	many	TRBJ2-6	TGTGCCAGCAGTCGCGGACAGGGAATGTACTCTGGGGCCAACGTCCTGACTTTC	CASSRGQGMYSGANVLTF
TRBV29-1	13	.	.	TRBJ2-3	TGCAGCGTTGGCGGGGGCTTTGAAGATACGCAGTATTTT	CSVGGGFEDTQYF
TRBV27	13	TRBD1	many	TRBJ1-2	TGTGCCAGCAGTCGCGGACAGGGTCGTGGCTACACCTTC	CASSRGQGRGYTF
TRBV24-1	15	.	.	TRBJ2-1	TGTGCCACCAGTGCATCCCCGGAGGGCGGAAGGGCGCAGTTCTTC	CATSASPEGGRAQFF
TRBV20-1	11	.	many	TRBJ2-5	TGCAGTGCTCGGCAGGGAAAGACCCAGTACTTC	CSARQGKTQYF
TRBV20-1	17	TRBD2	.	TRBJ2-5	TGCAGTGCTAGTTCGGTAAAATTAGCGGGGGAGCAAGAGACCCAGTACTTC	CSASSVKLAGEQETQYF
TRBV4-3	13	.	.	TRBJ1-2	TGCGCCAGCAGCCGGAATTTTAACTATGGCTACACCTTC	CASSRNFNYGYTF
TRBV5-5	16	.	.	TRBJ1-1	TGTGCCAGCAGCATTCAATCACAGGGTGGACTCACTGAAGTTTTCTTT	CASSIQSQGGLTEVFF
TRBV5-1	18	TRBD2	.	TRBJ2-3	TGCGCCAGCAGCCCCGGGGGACTAGCGGGGGGGCAGACAGATACGCAGTATTTT	CASSPGGLAGGQTDTQYF
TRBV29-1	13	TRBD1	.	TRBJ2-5	TGCAGCGCCGGGACAGGGGAGTGGAATGAGCAGTACTTC	CSAGTGEWNEQYF
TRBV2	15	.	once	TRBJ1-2	TGTGCCAGCAGTGTGTTGGGACGACCTCAGTATGGCTACACCTTC	CASSVLGRPQYGYTF
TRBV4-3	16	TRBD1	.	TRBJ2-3	TGCGCCAGCAGCCACTCCGGGACAGGGTACACAGATACGCAGTATTTT	CASSHSGTGYTDTQYF
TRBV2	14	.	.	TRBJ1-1	TGTGCCAGCACTGGAAGTCGGACGGCGGCTGAAGCTTTCTTT	CASTGSRTAAEAFF
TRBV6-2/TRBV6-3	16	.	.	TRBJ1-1	TGTGCCAGCAGTTACATCGGGGGCACTTTGAACACTGAAGCTTTCTTT	CASSYIGGTLNTEAFF
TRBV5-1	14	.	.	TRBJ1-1	TGCGCCAGCAGCTTACTAGGACAGCACACTGAAGCTTTCTTT	CASSLLGQHTEAFF
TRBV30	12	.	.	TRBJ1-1	TGTGCCTATGGACTGGGCTTCTCTGAAGCTTTCTTT	CAYGLGFSEAFF
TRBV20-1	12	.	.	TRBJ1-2	TGCAGTGCTAGAGATAGCCAGGGAGGCTACACCTTC	CSARDSQGGYTF
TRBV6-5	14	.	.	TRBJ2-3	TGTGCCAGCAGCCCCCCGGGCAGGGAAGATACGCAGTATTTT	CASSPPGREDTQYF
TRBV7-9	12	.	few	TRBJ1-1	TGTGCCAGCAGCCCCGGGTCTATTAGCGATTTCTTT	CASSPGSISDFF
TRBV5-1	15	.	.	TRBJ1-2	TGCGCCAGCAGACCCGATTATACAACCACCTATGGCTACACCTTC	CASRPDYTTTYGYTF
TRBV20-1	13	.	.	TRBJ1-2	TGCAGTGCTAGAGCAGGGTATGGCTATGGCTACACCTTC	CSARAGYGYGYTF
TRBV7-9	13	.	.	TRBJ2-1	TGTGCCAGCACGGGTGCGGATAACAATGAGCAGTTCTTC	CASTGADNNEQFF
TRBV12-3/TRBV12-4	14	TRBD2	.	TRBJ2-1	TGTGCCAGCAGTTTTTCGGGGGGTACCTATGAGCAGTTCTTC	CASSFSGGTYEQFF
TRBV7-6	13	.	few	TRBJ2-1	TGTGCCAGCAGCTTAGCGAAAACAGTTGAGCAGTTCTTC	CASSLAKTVEQFF
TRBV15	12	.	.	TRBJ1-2	TGTGCCACCAGCACAGATAACTATGGCTACACCTTC	CATSTDNYGYTF
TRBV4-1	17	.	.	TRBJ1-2	TGCGCCAGCAGCCAAGGCCAGCGGTGGGAAGGAGAGTATGGCTACACCTTC	CASSQGQRWEGEYGYTF
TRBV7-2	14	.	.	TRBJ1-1	TGTGCCAGCAGCCTACTCACACCGAACACTGAAGCTTTCTTT	CASSLLTPNTEAFF
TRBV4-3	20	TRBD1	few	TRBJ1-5	TGCGCCAGCAGCCCTACAACCGGGACAGGGGGCACTTGGAGCAATCAGCCCCAGCATTTT	CASSPTTGTGGTWSNQPQHF
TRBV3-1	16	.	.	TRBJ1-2	TGTGCCAGCAGCCCTAACGCAGTGCTTAACTCCTATGGCTACACCTTC	CASSPNAVLNSYGYTF
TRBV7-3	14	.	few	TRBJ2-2	TGTGCCAGCAGCTTAATTGGAACAGGCGGGGAGCTGTTTTTT	CASSLIGTGGELFF
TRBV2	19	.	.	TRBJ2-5	TGTGCCAGCAGTGCTCCTGCAGGGGTACTAGCCTCTTCCCAAGAGACCCAGTACTTC	CASSAPAGVLASSQETQYF
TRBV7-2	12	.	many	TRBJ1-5	TGTGCCAGCAGGCGACAGAATCAGCCCCAGCATTTT	CASRRQNQPQHF
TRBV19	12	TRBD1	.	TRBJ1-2	TGTGCCAGTAAGGGACAGGGAAACGGCTACACCTTC	CASKGQGNGYTF
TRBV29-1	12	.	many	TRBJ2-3	TGCAGCGTTGATAGTGGCACAGATACGCAGTATTTT	CSVDSGTDTQYF
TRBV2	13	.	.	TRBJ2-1	TGTGCCAGCAGTGTGGAAGCTAGCAATGAGCAGTTCTTC	CASSVEASNEQFF
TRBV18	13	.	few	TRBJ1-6	TGTGCCAGCTCACCGGACCTAAATACACCCCTCCACTTT	CASSPDLNTPLHF
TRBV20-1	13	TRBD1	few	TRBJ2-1	TGCAGTGCGGACAGGGATTCCCACAATGAGCAGTTCTTC	CSADRDSHNEQFF
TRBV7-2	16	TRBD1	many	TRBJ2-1	TGTGCCAGCAGCTCTTCAGGGGGCTATGCTTACAATGAGCAGTTCTTC	CASSSSGGYAYNEQFF